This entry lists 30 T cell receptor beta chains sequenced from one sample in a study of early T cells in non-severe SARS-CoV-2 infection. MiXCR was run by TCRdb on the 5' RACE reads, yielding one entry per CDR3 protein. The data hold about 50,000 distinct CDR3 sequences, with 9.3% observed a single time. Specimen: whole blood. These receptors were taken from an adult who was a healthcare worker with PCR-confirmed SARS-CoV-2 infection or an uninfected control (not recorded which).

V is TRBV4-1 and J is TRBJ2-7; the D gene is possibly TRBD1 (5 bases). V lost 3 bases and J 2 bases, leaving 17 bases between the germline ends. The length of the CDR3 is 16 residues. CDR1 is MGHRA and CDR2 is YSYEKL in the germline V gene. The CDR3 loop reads CASSQLLLQGAYEQYF. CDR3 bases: TGCGCCAGCAGCCAGCTACTACTCCAGGGTGCCTACGAGCAGTACTTC.

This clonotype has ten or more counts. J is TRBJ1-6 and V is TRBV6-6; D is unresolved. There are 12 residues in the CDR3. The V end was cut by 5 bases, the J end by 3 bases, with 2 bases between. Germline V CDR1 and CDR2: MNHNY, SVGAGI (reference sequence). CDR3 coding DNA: TGTGCCAGCAGTCACTATAATTCACCCCTCCACTTT. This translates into CASSHYNSPLHF.

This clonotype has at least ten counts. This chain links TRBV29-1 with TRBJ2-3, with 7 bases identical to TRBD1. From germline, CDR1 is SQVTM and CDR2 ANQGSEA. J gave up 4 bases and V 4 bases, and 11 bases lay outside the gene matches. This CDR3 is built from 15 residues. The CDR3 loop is CSVAHNRGAADTQYF. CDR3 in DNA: TGCAGCGTTGCCCATAACAGGGGTGCCGCAGATACGCAGTATTTT.

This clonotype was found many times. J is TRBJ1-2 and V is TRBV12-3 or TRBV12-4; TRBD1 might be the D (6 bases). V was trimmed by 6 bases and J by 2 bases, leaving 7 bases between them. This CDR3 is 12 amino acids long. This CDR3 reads CASSQGNYGYTF. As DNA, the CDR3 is TGTGCCAGCAGCCAGGGGAACTATGGCTACACCTTC.

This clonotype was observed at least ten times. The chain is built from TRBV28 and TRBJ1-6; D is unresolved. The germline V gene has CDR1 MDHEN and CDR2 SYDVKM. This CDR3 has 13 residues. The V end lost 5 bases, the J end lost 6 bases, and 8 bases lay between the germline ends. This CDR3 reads CASSQITNSPLHF. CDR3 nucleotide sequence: TGTGCCAGCAGTCAAATTACTAATTCACCCCTCCACTTT.

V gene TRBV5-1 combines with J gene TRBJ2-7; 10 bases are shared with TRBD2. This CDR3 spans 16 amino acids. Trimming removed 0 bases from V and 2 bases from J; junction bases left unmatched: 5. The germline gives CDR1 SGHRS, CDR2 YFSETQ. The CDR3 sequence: CASSLVRLAGAYEQYF. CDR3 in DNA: TGCGCCAGCAGCTTGGTTCGGCTAGCGGGAGCCTACGAGCAGTACTTC.

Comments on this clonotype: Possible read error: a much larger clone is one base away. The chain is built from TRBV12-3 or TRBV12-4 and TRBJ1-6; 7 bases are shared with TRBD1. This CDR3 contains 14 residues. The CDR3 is CASSLTGLNSHLHF. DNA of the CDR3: TGTGCCAGCAGTTTGACAGGGTTGAATTCACACCTCCACTTT.

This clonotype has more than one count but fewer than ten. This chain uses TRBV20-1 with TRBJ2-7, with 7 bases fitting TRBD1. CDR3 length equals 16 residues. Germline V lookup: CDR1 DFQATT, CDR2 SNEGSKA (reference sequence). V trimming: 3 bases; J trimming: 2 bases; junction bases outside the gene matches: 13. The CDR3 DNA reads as TGCAGTGCTAGCACTCCTGGGACAGAGGGTCCCTACGAGCAGTACTTC. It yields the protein CSASTPGTEGPYEQYF.

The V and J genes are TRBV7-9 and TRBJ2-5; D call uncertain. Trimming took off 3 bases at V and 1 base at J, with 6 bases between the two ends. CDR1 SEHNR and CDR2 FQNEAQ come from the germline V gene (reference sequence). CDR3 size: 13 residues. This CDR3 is CASSFGAQETQYF. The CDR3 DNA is TGTGCCAGCAGCTTCGGTGCCCAAGAGACCCAGTACTTC.

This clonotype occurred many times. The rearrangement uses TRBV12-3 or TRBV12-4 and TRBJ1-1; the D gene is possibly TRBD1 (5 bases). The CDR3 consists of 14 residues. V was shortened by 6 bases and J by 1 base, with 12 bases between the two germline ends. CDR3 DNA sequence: TGTGCCAGCAGACCTGGTGGGGGGAACACTGAAGCTTTCTTT. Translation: CASRPGGGNTEAFF.

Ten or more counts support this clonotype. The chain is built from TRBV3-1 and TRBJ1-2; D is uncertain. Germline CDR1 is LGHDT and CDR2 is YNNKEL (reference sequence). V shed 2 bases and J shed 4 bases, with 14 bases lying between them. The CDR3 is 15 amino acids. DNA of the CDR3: TGTGCCAGCAGCCAAAGTAGGTCAGGAACCTATGGCTACACCTTC. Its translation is CASSQSRSGTYGYTF.

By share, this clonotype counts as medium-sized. As DNA, the CDR3 is TGTGCCAGCAGCGCCGGTCTCGGAAGCTCTGGGGCCAACGTCCTGACTTTC. Its translation: CASSAGLGSSGANVLTF. The V gene is TRBV7-2, the J gene TRBJ2-6, with D hard to call. The CDR3 extends over 17 amino acids. V dropped 5 bases and J dropped 0 bases, with 14 bases sitting between them. Germline assignment: CDR1 SGHTA and CDR2 FQGNSA. Filled out from reference TRBV7-2 and TRBJ2-6, the complete variable domain reads GAGVSQSPSNKVTEKGKDVELRCDPISGHTALYWYRQSLGQGLEFLIYFQGNSAPDKSGLPSDRFSAERTGGSVSTLTIQRTQQEDSAVYLCASSAGLGSSGANVLTFGAGSRLTVL.

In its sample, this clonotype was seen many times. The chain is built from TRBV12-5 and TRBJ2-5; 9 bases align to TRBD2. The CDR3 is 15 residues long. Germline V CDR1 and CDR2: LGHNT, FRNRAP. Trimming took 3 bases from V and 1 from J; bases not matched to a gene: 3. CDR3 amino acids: CASGFSGSFQETQYF. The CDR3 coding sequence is TGTGCTAGTGGTTTTAGCGGGAGCTTCCAAGAGACCCAGTACTTC.

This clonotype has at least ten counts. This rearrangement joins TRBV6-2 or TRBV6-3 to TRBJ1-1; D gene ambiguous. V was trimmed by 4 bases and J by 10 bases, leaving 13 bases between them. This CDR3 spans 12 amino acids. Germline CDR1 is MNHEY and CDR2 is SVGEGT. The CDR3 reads CASSLFRELAFF. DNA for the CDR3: TGTGCCAGCAGTTTGTTCCGGGAATTAGCTTTCTTT.

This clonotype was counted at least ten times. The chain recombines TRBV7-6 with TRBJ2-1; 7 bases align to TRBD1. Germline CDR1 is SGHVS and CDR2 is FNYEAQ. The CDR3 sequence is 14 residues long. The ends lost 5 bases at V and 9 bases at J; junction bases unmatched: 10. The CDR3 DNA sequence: TGTGCCAGCAGCAAACCACAGGGGTCTGGTGAGCAGTTCTTC. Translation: CASSKPQGSGEQFF.

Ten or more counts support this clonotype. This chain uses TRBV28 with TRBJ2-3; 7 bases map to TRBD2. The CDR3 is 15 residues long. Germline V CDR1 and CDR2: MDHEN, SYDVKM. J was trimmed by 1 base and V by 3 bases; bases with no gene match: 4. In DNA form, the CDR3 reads TGTGCCAGCAGTTTTGGGGCGGGGGGCACAGATACGCAGTATTTT. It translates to CASSFGAGGTDTQYF.

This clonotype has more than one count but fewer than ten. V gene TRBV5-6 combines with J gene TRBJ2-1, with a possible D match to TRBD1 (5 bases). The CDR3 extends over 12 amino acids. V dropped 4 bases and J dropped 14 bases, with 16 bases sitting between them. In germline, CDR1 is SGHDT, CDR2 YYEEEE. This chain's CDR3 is CASSPGQRNEFF. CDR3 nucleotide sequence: TGTGCCAGCAGCCCAGGACAACGAAACGAGTTCTTC.

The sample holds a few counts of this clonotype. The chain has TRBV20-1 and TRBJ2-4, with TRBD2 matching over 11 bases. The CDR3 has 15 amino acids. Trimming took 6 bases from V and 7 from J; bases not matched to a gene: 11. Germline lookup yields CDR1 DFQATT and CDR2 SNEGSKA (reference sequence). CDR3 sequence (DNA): TGCAGTGCATCCGGGACTAGCGGTGAACTGAACATTCAGTACTTC. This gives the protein CSASGTSGELNIQYF.

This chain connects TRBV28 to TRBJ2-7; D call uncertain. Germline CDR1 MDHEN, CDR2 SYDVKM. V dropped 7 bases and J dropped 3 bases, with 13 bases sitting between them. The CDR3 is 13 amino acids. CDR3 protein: CASTSGSYYEQYF. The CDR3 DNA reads TGTGCCAGCACCTCCGGTTCCTACTACGAGCAGTACTTC.

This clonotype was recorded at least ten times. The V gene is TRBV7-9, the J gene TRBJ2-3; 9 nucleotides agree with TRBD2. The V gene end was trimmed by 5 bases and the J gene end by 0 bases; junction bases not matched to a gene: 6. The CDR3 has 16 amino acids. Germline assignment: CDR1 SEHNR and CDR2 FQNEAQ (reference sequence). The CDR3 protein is CASSPRREGSTDTQYF. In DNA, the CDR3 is TGTGCCAGCAGCCCCCGGCGGGAGGGCAGCACAGATACGCAGTATTTT.

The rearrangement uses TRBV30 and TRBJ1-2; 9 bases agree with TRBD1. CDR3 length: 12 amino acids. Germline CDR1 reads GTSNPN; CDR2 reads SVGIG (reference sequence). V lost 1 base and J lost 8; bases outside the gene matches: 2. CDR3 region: CAWSGDRAGYTF. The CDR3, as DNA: TGTGCCTGGAGTGGGGACAGGGCCGGCTACACCTTC.

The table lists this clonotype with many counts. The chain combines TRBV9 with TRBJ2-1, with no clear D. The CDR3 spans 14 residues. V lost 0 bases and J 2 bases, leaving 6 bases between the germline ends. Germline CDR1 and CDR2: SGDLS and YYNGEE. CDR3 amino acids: CASSVAVTYNEQFF. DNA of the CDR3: TGTGCCAGCAGCGTAGCGGTGACCTACAATGAGCAGTTCTTC.

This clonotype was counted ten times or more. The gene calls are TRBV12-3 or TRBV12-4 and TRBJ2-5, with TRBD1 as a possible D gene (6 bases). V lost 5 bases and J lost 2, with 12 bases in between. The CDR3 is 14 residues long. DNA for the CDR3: TGTGCCAGCAGTCTTGGACAGAATCAAGAGACCCAGTACTTC. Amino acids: CASSLGQNQETQYF.

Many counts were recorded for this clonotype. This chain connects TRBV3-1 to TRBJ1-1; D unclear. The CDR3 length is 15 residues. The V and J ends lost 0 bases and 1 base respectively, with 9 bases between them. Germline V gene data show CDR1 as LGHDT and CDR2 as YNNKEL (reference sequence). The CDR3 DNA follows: TGTGCCAGCAGCCAAGATTATCAGGAGAACACTGAAGCTTTCTTT. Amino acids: CASSQDYQENTEAFF. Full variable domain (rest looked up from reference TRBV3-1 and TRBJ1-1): DTAVSQTPKYLVTQMGNDKSIKCEQNLGHDTMYWYKQDSKKFLKIMFSYNNKELIINETVPNRFSPKSPDKAHLNLHINSLELGDSAVYFCASSQDYQENTEAFFGQGTRLTVV.

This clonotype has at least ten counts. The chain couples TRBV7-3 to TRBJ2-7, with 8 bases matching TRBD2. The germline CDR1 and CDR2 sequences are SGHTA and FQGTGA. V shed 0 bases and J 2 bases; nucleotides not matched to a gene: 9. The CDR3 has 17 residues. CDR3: CASSLTARLAGPYEQYF. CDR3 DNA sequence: TGTGCCAGCAGCTTAACGGCCCGGCTAGCGGGCCCCTACGAGCAGTACTTC.

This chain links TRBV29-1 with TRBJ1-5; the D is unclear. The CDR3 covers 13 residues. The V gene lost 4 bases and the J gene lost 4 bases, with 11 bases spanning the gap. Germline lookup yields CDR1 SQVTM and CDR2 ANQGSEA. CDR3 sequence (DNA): TGCAGCGTTGGAGTCCGAGGAAATCAGCCCCAGCATTTT. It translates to CSVGVRGNQPQHF.

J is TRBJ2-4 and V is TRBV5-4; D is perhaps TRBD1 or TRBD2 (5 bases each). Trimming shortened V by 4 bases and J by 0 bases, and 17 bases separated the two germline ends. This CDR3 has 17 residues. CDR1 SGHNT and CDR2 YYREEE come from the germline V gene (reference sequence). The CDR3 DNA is TGTGCCAGCAGCCGATCACAATCCGGGACAGCCAAAAACATTCAGTACTTC. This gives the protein CASSRSQSGTAKNIQYF.

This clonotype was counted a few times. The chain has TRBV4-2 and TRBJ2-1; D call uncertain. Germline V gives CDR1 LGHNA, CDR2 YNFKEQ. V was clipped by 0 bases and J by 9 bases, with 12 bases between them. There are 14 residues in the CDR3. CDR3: CASSQDPRKGEQFF. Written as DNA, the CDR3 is TGTGCCAGCAGCCAAGACCCTAGGAAAGGTGAGCAGTTCTTC.

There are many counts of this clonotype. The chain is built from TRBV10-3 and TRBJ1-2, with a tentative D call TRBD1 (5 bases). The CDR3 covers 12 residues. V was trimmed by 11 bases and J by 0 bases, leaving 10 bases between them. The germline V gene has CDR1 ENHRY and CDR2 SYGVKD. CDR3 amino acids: CAGGQSNYGYTF. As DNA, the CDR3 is TGTGCCGGAGGACAATCTAACTATGGCTACACCTTC.

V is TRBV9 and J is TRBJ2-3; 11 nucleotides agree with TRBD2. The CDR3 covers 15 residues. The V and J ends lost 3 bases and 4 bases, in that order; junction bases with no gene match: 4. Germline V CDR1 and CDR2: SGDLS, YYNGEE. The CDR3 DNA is TGTGCCAGCAGCGATACTAGCGGGAGTGCAGATACGCAGTATTTT. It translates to CASSDTSGSADTQYF.